The rows below give T cell receptor beta chains drawn from one sample of a study of neurological immune-mediated disorders. TCRdb redid the calling of the 5' RACE reads with MiXCR, one entry per CDR3 protein. The sample has about 66,000 distinct CDR3 sequences, 3.5% to 5.5% seen once. The source material was PBMCs. Source of these receptors: a man in his thirties or forties with multiple sclerosis. Both conserved end residues are trimmed from each CDR3.

J: TRBJ2-3; V: TRBV9; CDR3: ASSAGFRGAGDTQY
J: TRBJ2-7; V: TRBV9; CDR3: ASSVALRSNEQY
J: TRBJ2-2; V: TRBV12-3/TRBV12-4; CDR3: ASSPTGNTGELF
J: TRBJ2-1; V: TRBV20-1; CDR3: SARGDDGGSYNEQF
J: TRBJ2-5; V: TRBV21-1; CDR3: ASSTFGLQETQY
J: TRBJ1-1; V: TRBV5-1; CDR3: ASSLEQGYTEAF
J: TRBJ2-3; V: TRBV5-1; CDR3: ASSGGDTQY
J: TRBJ2-1; V: TRBV12-3/TRBV12-4; CDR3: ASDRLAGEPYNEQF
J: TRBJ2-7; V: TRBV5-1; CDR3: ASSPAGIFGNEQY
J: TRBJ2-3; V: TRBV18; CDR3: ASSPLGTGNTDTQY
J: TRBJ1-2; V: TRBV5-1; CDR3: ASSLGPGDGYT
J: TRBJ2-2; V: TRBV2; CDR3: ASTLAGITGELF
J: TRBJ1-1; V: TRBV7-9; CDR3: ASSQVGSEAF
J: TRBJ1-1; V: TRBV29-1; CDR3: SVEVPGQVTEAF
J: TRBJ2-7; V: TRBV20-1; CDR3: SARKSGGSYEQY
J: TRBJ2-3; V: TRBV7-9; CDR3: ASSRTSGGTNTDTQY
J: TRBJ1-1; V: TRBV29-1; CDR3: SVDMQGWNTEAF
J: TRBJ2-1; V: TRBV5-1; CDR3: ASSEGLAGLDEQF
J: TRBJ2-5; V: TRBV24-1; CDR3: ATSDPGQQETQY
J: TRBJ1-1; V: TRBV7-9; CDR3: ASSLADLQAF
J: TRBJ2-6; V: TRBV20-1; CDR3: SANRDTSGANVLT
J: TRBJ2-1; V: TRBV5-1; CDR3: ASSPGAGDEQF
J: TRBJ2-2; V: TRBV4-1; CDR3: ASSRPVQGTGELF
J: TRBJ1-2; V: TRBV4-2; CDR3: ASSRSTRGTNYGYT
J: TRBJ1-5; V: TRBV3-1; CDR3: ASSLQRQYSNQPQH
J: TRBJ2-3; V: TRBV4-1; CDR3: ASSLRGAGGPVTDTQY
J: TRBJ2-2; V: TRBV12-3/TRBV12-4; CDR3: ASTSLGGSGTGELF